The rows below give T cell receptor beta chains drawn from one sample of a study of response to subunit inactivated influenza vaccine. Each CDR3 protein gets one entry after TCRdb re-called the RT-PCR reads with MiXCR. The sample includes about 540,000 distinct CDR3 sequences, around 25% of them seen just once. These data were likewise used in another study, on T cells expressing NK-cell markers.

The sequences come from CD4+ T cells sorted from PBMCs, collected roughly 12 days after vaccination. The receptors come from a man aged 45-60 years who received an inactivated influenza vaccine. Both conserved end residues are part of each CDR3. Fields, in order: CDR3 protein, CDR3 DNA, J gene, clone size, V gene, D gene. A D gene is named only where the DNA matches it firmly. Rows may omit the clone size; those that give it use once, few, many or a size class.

CDR3: CSAVRLAGVGEQFF; DNA: TGCAGTGCTGTAAGACTAGCGGGAGTAGGGGAGCAGTTCTTC; J: TRBJ2-1; size: few; V: TRBV20-1; D: TRBD2
CDR3: CSVEGWNTEAFF; DNA: TGCAGCGTTGAAGGGTGGAACACTGAAGCTTTCTTT; J: TRBJ1-1; size: few; V: TRBV29-1; D: -
CDR3: CASTRGAETGELFF; DNA: TGTGCCAGCACCCGGGGGGCGGAGACCGGGGAGCTGTTTTTT; J: TRBJ2-2; size: few; V: TRBV2; D: -
CDR3: CASSLKGFLIETQYF; DNA: TGTGCCAGCAGTTTAAAAGGGTTTCTTATAGAGACCCAGTACTTC; J: TRBJ2-5; size: few; V: TRBV28; D: -
CDR3: CASSLSAGRNQPQHF; DNA: TGCGCCAGCAGCTTGTCAGCGGGACGAAATCAGCCCCAGCATTTT; J: TRBJ1-5; size: -; V: TRBV5-1; D: -
CDR3: CATSYRDSLLEQYF; DNA: TGTGCCACCAGCTACCGGGACAGCCTCCTAGAGCAGTACTTC; J: TRBJ2-7; size: few; V: TRBV15; D: TRBD1
CDR3: CASSIGPKQAQYF; DNA: TGTGCCAGTAGTATCGGACCGAAGCAGGCCCAGTACTTC; J: TRBJ2-5; size: few; V: TRBV19; D: -
CDR3: CASSQDTSYEQYF; DNA: TGTGCCAGCAGCCAGGACACATCCTACGAGCAGTACTTC; J: TRBJ2-7; size: few; V: TRBV12-3/TRBV12-4; D: -
CDR3: CAISRLTGELFF; DNA: TGTGCCATCAGCAGGCTAACCGGGGAGCTGTTTTTT; J: TRBJ2-2; size: -; V: TRBV10-3; D: -
CDR3: CAIRAAEATNEKLFF; DNA: TGTGCCATCAGGGCAGCAGAAGCAACTAATGAAAAACTGTTTTTT; J: TRBJ1-4; size: few; V: TRBV10-3; D: -